This T cell receptor (beta chain) is from a study of cytotoxic CD8 clonotypes in ibrutinib-treated CLL. Study overall: An average of approximately 260,000 productive templates and 94,082 productive rearrangements was obtained per sample.

Study-wide points: Sampling of sustained-remission and progressing patients occurred at differing times. Shared public clonotypes were rare, and on treatment they either got smaller or stayed the same. Clonality grew at ibrutinib response; at progression, it decreased back toward baseline.

Comment on this clone: Its antigen is still unknown.

Profiling relied on immunoSEQ multiplex PCR, and the TCRdb table lists in-frame clones only, not all of them. The profile shows 160,000 or so clones, roughly 80% of them singletons. The CDR3 runs 14 residues. Trimming took off 6 bases at V and 0 bases at J, with 8 bases between the two ends. Germline assignment: CDR1 LNHDA and CDR2 SQIVND (reference sequence). Here the sequenced sample was PBMCs, taken after 12 months of ibrutinib treatment. This chain links TRBV19 with TRBJ1-4; D is uncertain. The sequence was collected from a human donor with chronic lymphocytic leukemia. The CDR3 spells CASSSSATNEKLFF. The CDR3 DNA reads as TGTGCCAGTAGCTCGAGTGCAACTAATGAAAAACTGTTTTTT.